This TCR beta chain originates from a study of graft-versus-host responses after intestinal transplantation. About the study: Grafts that recipients had were multivisceral, liver-intestinal, or isolated intestinal transplants. After anti-thymocyte globulin induction, recipients took tacrolimus and steroids for three to four years. The study's findings and limits: Individuals carrying graft-donor T cell macrochimerism showed high graft-versus-host to host-versus-graft clonal ratios in allografts. GvH clones occurred in recipient marrow; some first appeared in ileum or blood.

The assay was immunoSEQ multiplex PCR, and TCRdb's table has in-frame clones only and misses some. This sample has roughly 36,000 clones, with around 86% found just once. With regard to this clone: Its antigen is not identified.

Germline CDR1 SGHTA, CDR2 FQGTGA. After removal of 0 bases from V and 4 bases from J, the junction contained 9 bases not matched to a gene. The CDR3 has 18 amino acids. The chain links TRBV7-3 to TRBJ2-3; the match to TRBD2 covers 11 bases. The receptor was derived from a human patient who received an intestinal transplant, so some T cells may come from the graft donor. This sample comprised PBMCs, obtained about 38 months after transplant. The CDR3: CASSLTPGTSGVPDTQYF. The CDR3 nucleotides read TGTGCCAGCAGCTTAACTCCCGGGACTAGCGGAGTCCCAGATACGCAGTATTTT.